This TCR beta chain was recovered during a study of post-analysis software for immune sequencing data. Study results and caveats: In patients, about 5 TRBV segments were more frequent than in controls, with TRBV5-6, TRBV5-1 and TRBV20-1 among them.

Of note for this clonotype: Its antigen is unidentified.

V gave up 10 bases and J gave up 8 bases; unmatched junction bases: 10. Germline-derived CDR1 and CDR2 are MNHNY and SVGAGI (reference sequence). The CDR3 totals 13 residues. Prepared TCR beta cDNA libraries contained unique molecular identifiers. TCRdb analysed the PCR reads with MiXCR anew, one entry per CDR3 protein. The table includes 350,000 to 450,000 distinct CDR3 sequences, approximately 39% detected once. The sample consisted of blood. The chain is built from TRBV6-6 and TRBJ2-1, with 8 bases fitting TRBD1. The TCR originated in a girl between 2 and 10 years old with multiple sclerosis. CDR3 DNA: TGTGCCACAGAAGGACAGGGTTTCGATGAGCAGTTCTTC. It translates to CATEGQGFDEQFF.